This T cell receptor (beta chain) was captured by sequencing in a study of control samples from healthy donors and cancer patients. Repertoires were generated with immunoSEQ multiplex PCR, while TCRdb's copy carries only in-frame clones and drops some. Among fewer than 85,000 clones listed, 75% to 90% were seen once. Germline V CDR1 and CDR2: SGHVS, FQNEAQ. The CDR3 totals 16 residues. V shed 4 bases, J shed 5 bases, and the junction held 11 bases outside the gene matches. Sequencing was performed on blood. This chain connects TRBV7-8 to TRBJ1-2; 9 bases map to TRBD1. The clonotype comes from a man aged 50 to 59 in good health. In nucleotides, the CDR3 is TGTGCCAGCAGCTACTCCGGGACAGGGCTGGTTTATGGCTACACCTTC. This gives the protein CASSYSGTGLVYGYTF.